The source of this TCR beta chain is a study of T cell responses to AZD1222 COVID-19 vaccine. General observations from the study: Spike as a whole was targeted by vaccine-associated CD4 TCRs, dominant at 160-218 and 743-854. Most donors were white British, females outnumbered males, and clonal diversity was possibly underestimated.

Turning to this clone: What it binds is not known.

Using immunoSEQ multiplex PCR, the repertoire was profiled, and TCRdb retains in-frame clones only, with some absent. The sample shows around 120,000 clones, 80% to 90% of them seen only once. Unmatched junction bases numbered 6, after V lost 5 bases and J lost 1 base. CDR3 length: 15 amino acids. CDR1 and CDR2 (germline): MNHEY, SVGEGT. This specimen was peripheral blood, taken on day 0 of MenACWY control vaccination. J is TRBJ2-5 and V is TRBV6-2 or TRBV6-3, with 8 bases matching TRBD1. The clonotype comes from an adult in good health. The CDR3 sequence: CASSRLRGLQETQYF. CDR3 bases: TGTGCCAGCAGTCGTCTCAGGGGGCTCCAAGAGACCCAGTACTTC.